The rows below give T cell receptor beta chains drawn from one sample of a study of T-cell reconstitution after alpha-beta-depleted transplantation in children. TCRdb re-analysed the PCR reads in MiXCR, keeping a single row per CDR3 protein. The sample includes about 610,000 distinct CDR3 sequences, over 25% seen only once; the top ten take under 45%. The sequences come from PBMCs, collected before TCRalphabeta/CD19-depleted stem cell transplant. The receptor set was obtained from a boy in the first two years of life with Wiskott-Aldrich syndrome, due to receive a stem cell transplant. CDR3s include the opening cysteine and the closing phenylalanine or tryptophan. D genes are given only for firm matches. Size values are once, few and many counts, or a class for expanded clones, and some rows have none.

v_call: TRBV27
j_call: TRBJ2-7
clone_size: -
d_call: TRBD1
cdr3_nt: TGTGCCAGCAGGAAGGGACAGGGGGCTTTCTACGAGCAGTACTTC
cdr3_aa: CASRKGQGAFYEQYF

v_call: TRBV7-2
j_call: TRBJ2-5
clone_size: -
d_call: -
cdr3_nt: TGTGCCAGCAGCGCCAGGACTGGAGTCGGAACCCAGTACTTC
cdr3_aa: CASSARTGVGTQYF

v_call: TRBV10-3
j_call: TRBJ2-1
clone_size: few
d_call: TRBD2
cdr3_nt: TGTGCCATCAGTGTCCATAGCGGGATCACCAGTGAGCAGTTCTTC
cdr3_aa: CAISVHSGITSEQFF

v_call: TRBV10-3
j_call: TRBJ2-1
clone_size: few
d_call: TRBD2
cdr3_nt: TGTGCCATCAGTACTAGCGGATTCTACAATGAGCAGTTCTTC
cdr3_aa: CAISTSGFYNEQFF

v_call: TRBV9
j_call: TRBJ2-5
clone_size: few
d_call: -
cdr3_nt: TGTGCCAGCAGCGTAGATTTGAGAGAGACCCAGTACTTC
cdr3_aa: CASSVDLRETQYF

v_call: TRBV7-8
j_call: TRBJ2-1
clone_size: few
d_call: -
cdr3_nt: TGTGCCAGCAGCTTAAGGGCCAAGGGGTGGGATGAGCAGTTCTTC
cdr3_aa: CASSLRAKGWDEQFF

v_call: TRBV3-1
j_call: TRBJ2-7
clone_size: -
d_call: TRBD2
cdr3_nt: TGTGCCAGCAGCCCTGGGACTAGCGGGAGGTACTACGAGCAGTACTTC
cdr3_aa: CASSPGTSGRYYEQYF

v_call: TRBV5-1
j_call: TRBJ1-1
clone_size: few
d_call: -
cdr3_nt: TGCGCCAGCAGCTTGCACCGGACAGTGAACACTGAAGCTTTCTTT
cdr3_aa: CASSLHRTVNTEAFF

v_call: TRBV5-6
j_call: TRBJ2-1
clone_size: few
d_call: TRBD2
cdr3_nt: TGTGCCAGCAGCTTACGGACTAGCGGGCCTAAACCCTATGAGCAGTTCTTC
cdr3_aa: CASSLRTSGPKPYEQFF

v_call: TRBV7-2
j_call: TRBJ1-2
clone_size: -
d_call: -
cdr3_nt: TGTGCCAGCAGCTTAGGGGGGGATCGTAGCTACACCTTC
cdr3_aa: CASSLGGDRSYTF

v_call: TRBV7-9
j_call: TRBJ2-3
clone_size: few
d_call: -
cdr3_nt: TGTGCCAGCAGCTCGAAGGCCGCTAGCACAGATACGCAGTATTTT
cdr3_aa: CASSSKAASTDTQYF

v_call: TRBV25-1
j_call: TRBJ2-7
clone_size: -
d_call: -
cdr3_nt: TGTGCCAGCAGTGGTTCAACCGGGACTTCACCCTACGAGCAGTACTTC
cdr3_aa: CASSGSTGTSPYEQYF

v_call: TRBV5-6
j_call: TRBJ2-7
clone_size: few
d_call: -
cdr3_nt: TGTGCCAGCAGCTTGTGGAATAGCGGCTACGAGCAGTACTTC
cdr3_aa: CASSLWNSGYEQYF

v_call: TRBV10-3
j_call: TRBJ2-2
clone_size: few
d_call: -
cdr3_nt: TGTGCCATCATGAGAGAGGTGGGGTGGGAGCTGTTTTTT
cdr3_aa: CAIMREVGWELFF

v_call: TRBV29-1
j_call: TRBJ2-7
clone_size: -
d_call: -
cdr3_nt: TGCAGCGTTGAAGACTCGGCTAGCGACCCGTACGAGCAGTACTTC
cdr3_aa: CSVEDSASDPYEQYF

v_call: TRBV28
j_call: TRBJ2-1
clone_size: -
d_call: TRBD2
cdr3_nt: TGTGCCAGCAGTCCGGGACTAGCGGGAAGGCTGTTCTTC
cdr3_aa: CASSPGLAGRLFF

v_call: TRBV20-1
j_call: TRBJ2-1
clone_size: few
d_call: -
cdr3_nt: TGCAGTGCTAGAGATACCGGGACTGCTACCTACAATGAGCAGTTCTTC
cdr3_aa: CSARDTGTATYNEQFF

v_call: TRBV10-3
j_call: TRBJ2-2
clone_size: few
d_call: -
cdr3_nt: TGTGCCATCAGTGAGCCGGCCCGAGGGGGTCACACCGGGGAGCTGTTTTTT
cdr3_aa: CAISEPARGGHTGELFF

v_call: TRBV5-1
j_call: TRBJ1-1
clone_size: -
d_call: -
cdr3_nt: TGCGCCAGCAGCTTGCGAGGACCGTACATTGAAGCTTTCTTT
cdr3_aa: CASSLRGPYIEAFF

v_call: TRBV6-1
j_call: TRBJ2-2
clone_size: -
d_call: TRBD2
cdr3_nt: TGTGCCAGCACCCCTAGCGGGAGGGGAAACACCGGGGAGCTGTTTTTT
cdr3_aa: CASTPSGRGNTGELFF

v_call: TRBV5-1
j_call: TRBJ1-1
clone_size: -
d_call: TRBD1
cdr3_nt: TGCGCCAGCAGCTTGGGGGTGACAGGGACCACTGAAGCTTTCTTT
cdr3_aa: CASSLGVTGTTEAFF

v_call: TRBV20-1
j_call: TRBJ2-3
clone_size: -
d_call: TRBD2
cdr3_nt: TGCAGTGCTAGTCGGCTAGCGGGAGAAGCAGATACGCAGTATTTT
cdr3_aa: CSASRLAGEADTQYF

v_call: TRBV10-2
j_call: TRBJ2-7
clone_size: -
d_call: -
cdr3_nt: TGCGCCACCGCTAGGGACTACGAGCAGTACTTC
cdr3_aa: CATARDYEQYF

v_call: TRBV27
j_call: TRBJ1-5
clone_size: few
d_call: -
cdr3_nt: TGTGCCTGTTATCAGCCCCAGCATTTT
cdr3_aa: CACYQPQHF

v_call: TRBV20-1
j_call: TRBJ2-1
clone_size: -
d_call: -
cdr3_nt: TGCAGTGCGCAGAGGAGCTCCTACAATGAGCAGTTCTTC
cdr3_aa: CSAQRSSYNEQFF

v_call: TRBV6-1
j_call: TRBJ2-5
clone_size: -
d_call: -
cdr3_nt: TGTGCCAGCAGGAGCGGCCAGGGGATGAAGACCCAGTACTTC
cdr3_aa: CASRSGQGMKTQYF

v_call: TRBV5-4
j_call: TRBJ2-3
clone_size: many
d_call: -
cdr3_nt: TGTGCCAGCAGCTTGCGGGGCGGCCTCACAGATACGCAGTATTTT
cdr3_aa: CASSLRGGLTDTQYF

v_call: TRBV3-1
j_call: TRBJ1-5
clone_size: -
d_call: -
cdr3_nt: TGTGCCAGCAGCCCCCGAGGGGATTATCAGCCCCAGCATTTT
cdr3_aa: CASSPRGDYQPQHF

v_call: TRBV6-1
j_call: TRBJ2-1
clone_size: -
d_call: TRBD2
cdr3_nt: TGTGCCAGCAGGGGGACTAGCGGGGGGGGAAACAATGAGCAGTTCTTC
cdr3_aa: CASRGTSGGGNNEQFF

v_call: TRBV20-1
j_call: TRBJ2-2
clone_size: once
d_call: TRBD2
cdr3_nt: TGCAGTGCTAGAGAAGATCGCGCGGGACTAGCGGGCACCGGGGAGCTGTTTTTT
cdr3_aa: CSAREDRAGLAGTGELFF

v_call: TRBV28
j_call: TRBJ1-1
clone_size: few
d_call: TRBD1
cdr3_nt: TGTGCCAGCAGGCCAACAGGGGCGGGACGCTTCGACCGCCGAGCTTTCTTT
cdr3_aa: CASRPTGAGRFDRRAFF

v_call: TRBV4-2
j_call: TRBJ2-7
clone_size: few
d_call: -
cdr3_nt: TGTGCCAGCAGCCAAGATTGCCCAGGATGGAGCTGCGAGCAGTACTTC
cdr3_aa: CASSQDCPGWSCEQYF

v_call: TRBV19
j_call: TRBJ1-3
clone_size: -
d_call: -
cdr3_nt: TGTGCCAGTAGATTTTTAATCGGAGGAAACACCATATATTTT
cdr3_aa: CASRFLIGGNTIYF

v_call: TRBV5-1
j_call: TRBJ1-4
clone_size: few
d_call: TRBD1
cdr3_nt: TGCGCCAGCAGCTTGTGGCCGCCGGGACAGGGAGAGGAAAAACTGTTTTTT
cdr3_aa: CASSLWPPGQGEEKLFF

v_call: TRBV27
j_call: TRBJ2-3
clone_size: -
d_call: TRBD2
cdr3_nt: TGTGCCAGCAGTTTATATAGCGGGAGGGGCACAGATACGCAGTATTTT
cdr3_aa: CASSLYSGRGTDTQYF

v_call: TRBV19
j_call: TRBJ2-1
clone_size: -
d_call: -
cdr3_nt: TGTGCCAGTAGCGGGATGCTGGGCGGAACCTACAATGAGCAGTTCTTC
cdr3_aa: CASSGMLGGTYNEQFF

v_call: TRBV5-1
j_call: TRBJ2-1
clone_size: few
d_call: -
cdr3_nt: TGCGCCAGCAGCCGAGGGACTGCCGACAGCTCCTACAATGAGCAGTTCTTC
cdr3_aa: CASSRGTADSSYNEQFF

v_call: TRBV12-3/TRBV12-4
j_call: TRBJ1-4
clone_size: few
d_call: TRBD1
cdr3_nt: TGTGCCAGCAGTTTTGACAGGGTTCCTGAAAAACTGTTTTTT
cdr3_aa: CASSFDRVPEKLFF

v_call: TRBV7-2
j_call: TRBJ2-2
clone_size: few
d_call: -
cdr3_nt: TGTGCCAGCAGCTCGTTTACCGGGGAGCTGTTTTTT
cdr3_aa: CASSSFTGELFF

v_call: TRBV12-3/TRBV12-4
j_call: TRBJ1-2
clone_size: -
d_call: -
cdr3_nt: TGTGCCAGCAGTTTTTTCGGCAGGATGAACTATGGCTACACCTTC
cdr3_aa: CASSFFGRMNYGYTF

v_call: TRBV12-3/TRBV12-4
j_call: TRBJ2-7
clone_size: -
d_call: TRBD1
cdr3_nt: TGTGCCAGCAGGGAAACTGGACAGGGGGCTGTCGAGCAGTACTTC
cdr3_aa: CASRETGQGAVEQYF

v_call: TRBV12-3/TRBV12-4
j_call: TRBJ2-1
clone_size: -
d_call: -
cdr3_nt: TGTGCCAGCAGGCCGGAGTGGCCCTCCTACAATGAGCAGTTCTTC
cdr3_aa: CASRPEWPSYNEQFF

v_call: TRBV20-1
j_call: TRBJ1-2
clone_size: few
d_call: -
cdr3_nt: TGCAGTGCTAGGTCCGGCTATGGCTACACCTTC
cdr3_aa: CSARSGYGYTF

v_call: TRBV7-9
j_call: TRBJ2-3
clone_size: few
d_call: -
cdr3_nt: TGTGCCAGCAGGCCGAAGGCTTTCACAGATACGCAGTATTTT
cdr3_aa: CASRPKAFTDTQYF

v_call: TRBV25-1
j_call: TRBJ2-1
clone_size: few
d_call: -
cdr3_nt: TGTGCCAGCAAAAGGCGAGGGATGGCCTACAATGAGCAGTTCTTC
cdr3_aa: CASKRRGMAYNEQFF

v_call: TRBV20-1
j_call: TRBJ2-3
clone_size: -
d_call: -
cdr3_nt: TGCAGTGCTCTGAACGGGAGAGGTGGAGATACGCAGTATTTT
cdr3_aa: CSALNGRGGDTQYF

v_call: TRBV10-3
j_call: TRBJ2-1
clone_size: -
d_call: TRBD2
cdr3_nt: TGTGCCATCAGTGTCTCCCGGACTAGCCCCGGCAACAATGAGCAGTTCTTC
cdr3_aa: CAISVSRTSPGNNEQFF